This TCR beta chain was recorded in a study of T cells in tumors after PD-1 blockade (dated by TCRdb to about 2019). For the wider study: Prior checkpoint blockade, systemic immunosuppressant use, and recent radiotherapy or other anti-cancer therapy within 4 weeks were grounds for patient exclusion. Pembrolizumab 200 mg every 3 weeks or cemiplimab 350 mg every 2 weeks was administered to patients. Some patients also continued taking vismodegib 150 mg daily during anti-PD-1 treatment. On average, peripheral blood samples yielded fewer than 45,000 unique clonotypes and 100,000 or so TCR templates (range roughly 24,000-280,000). The study performed paired single-cell RNA and TCR sequencing on site-matched tumors from BCC or SCC patients before and after anti-PD-1 therapy. To compare blood and tumor clonotypes, bulk TCR sequencing was performed on approximately 10 peripheral blood samples from a handful of patients. Clinical response was assessed using RECIST version 1.1. Study-level results and caveats: Roughly two fifths of tumor TCR clonotypes were detected in blood, and some novel exhausted tumor clones were observed in pre-treatment blood, which was taken as suggesting peripheral recruitment. Where the novel T cell clones came from was not identified, and possible sources could include lymphoid organs or rare unexpanded clones inside the tumor or in the tumor periphery.

The time point label here, explained by the study, means: after anti-PD-1 therapy. For bulk TCRbeta sequencing, genomic DNA was extracted from tumor biopsies or peripheral blood, and input amounts ranged from about 600 ng to 6,004 ng. Histologically proven advanced or metastatic basal or squamous cell carcinoma was present in all patients, all of whom were poor candidates for surgical resection. Of the approximately 10 patients in the basal cell carcinoma cohort, several underwent bulk tumor TCR sequencing. In the case of this clone: Its target antigen remains unknown. No base quality information exists; no much larger clone differs at one position.

Deep TCRbeta sequencing was performed with the immunoSEQ platform. The study's own analysis went as follows. For further analysis, only productive rearrangements were exported from the immunoSEQ Analyzer. T cell phenotypes were assigned to bulk TCRbeta clonotypes by matching the clonotypes to single-cell RNA+TCR-seq clones that had the same TCRbeta sequence. Clone enrichment in tumor was computed as tumor frequency divided by PBMC frequency from bulk TCR sequencing. TCRs were sorted with GLIPH into specificity groups, meaning clusters of distinct TCRs that share CDR3 motifs and likely recognize common antigens. Entries here come from immuneACCESS through TCRdb and include only in-frame sequences with V and J called. Some clones fail to appear in such tables; in the studies checked, an unresolved V gene covers under half of the shortfall, and the cause of the remainder is unknown. D and trimming were read from the DNA, whereas the V and J calls and clone size are those reported in that table. The sample table holds fewer than 40,000 clones, of which 73% were seen once. Of the sample, around two fifths is held by the ten largest clones.

Taken from cysteine to phenylalanine, the CDR3 has 11 residues. CDR3 DNA is the only sequence kept; it has 33 bases, read in frame from the first base. V lost 3 bases and J lost 2 bases; the stretch between them is 4 bases long. Reading the germline V gene gives CDR1 SQVTM and CDR2 ANQGSEA. The chain is made from TRBV29-1 and TRBJ2-5, with the identity of the D gene unclear. The source was PBMCs, collected after anti-PD-1 treatment. The receptor comes from a human donor with basal cell carcinoma. The CDR3 reads as follows: CSVDKQETQYF. The DNA is as follows: TGCAGCGTTGATAAGCAAGAGACCCAGTACTTC. With all but the CDR3 taken from the reference TRBV29-1 and TRBJ2-5 genes, the full variable domain is: SAVISQKPSRDICQRGTSLTIQCQVDSQVTMMFWYRQQPGQSLTLIATANQGSEATYESGFVIDKFPISRPNLTFSTLTVSNMSPEDSSIYLCSVDKQETQYFGPGTRLLVL.